These 20 T cell receptor beta chains came from one sample sequenced in a study of human T cells and chemical hapten exposure. Time point indicated: patch test 1, 2 weeks after DPC sensitization. Treatment in this sample: therapeutic diphenylcyclopropenone sensitization with weekly scalp DPC. Via MiXCR, TCRdb re-called the RACE reads, giving one row per CDR3 protein. The sample has 40,000 to 60,000 distinct CDR3 sequences; about a tenth are singletons. The sequenced sample was whole blood, obtained in connection with sensitization to the hapten diphenylcyclopropenone (DPC). All receptors derive from a woman between 45 and 60 years old with alopecia areata. Some clones in this sample may be carry-over from other donors' samples.

The V gene is TRBV28, the J gene TRBJ2-3, with D perhaps given as TRBD1 or TRBD2 (5 bases each). There are 12 residues in the CDR3. Deletions cut 2 bases from V and 7 bases from J, with 7 bases between. Looked up from germline, CDR1 is MDHEN and CDR2 is SYDVKM. CDR3 DNA sequence: TGTGCCAGCAGTTTAAGGGGACATACGCAGTATTTT. This encodes CASSLRGHTQYF. Filled out from reference TRBV28 and TRBJ2-3, the complete variable domain reads DVKVTQSSRYLVKRTGEKVFLECVQDMDHENMFWYRQDPGLGLRLIYFSYDVKMKEKGDIPEGYSVSREKKERFSLILESASTNQTSMYLCASSLRGHTQYFGPGTRLTVL.

This clonotype was seen at least ten times. This rearrangement joins TRBV7-9 to TRBJ1-1; D gene unclear. The CDR3 loop spans 13 amino acids. V was cut by 1 base and J by 2 bases, with 5 bases left in between. The germline CDR1 and CDR2 sequences are SEHNR and FQNEAQ (reference sequence). CDR3 nucleotides: TGTGCCAGCAGCTTAGTAGTTAACACTGAAGCTTTCTTT. Residues: CASSLVVNTEAFF.

This clonotype was seen only a few times. This chain links TRBV20-1 with TRBJ1-2; maybe TRBD1 (5 bases). The CDR3 is 15 amino acids. In germline, CDR1 is DFQATT, CDR2 SNEGSKA (reference sequence). The V gene lost 3 bases and the J gene lost 2 bases, with 16 bases spanning the gap. CDR3 coding DNA: TGCAGTGCTAGGGCGCGAAGAAGGGGCAACTATGGCTACACCTTC. Its translation is CSARARRRGNYGYTF.

This clonotype was recorded many times. The chain employs TRBV28 and TRBJ2-7; possibly TRBD2 for D (6 bases). CDR1 and CDR2 from the germline V gene are MDHEN and SYDVKM. CDR3 size: 14 residues. The germline V and J ends were trimmed by 7 bases and 1 base, with 14 bases remaining between them. The CDR3 bases are TGTGCCAGCACTCAAGGGGAGGTATCCTACGAGCAGTACTTC. Translated: CASTQGEVSYEQYF.

This clonotype was counted many times. This chain connects TRBV6-5 to TRBJ2-7, with 8 bases fitting TRBD2. CDR3 length: 15 residues. With V trimmed by 8 bases and J by 4 bases, 13 bases remained unmatched. Germline V lookup: CDR1 MNHEY, CDR2 SVGAGI. CDR3 protein: CASRPGSAGAYEQYF. The CDR3 coding sequence is TGTGCCAGCCGCCCGGGGTCAGCGGGAGCATACGAGCAGTACTTC.

A few counts support this clonotype. This chain joins TRBV29-1 and TRBJ1-3; tentatively, D is TRBD1 (5 bases). Germline V gene lookup returns CDR1 SQVTM and CDR2 ANQGSEA. V was pared by 5 bases and J by 0 bases, with 14 bases between. This CDR3 comprises 15 residues. The CDR3 spells CSVFGDRSSGNTIYF. DNA of the CDR3: TGCAGCGTTTTTGGGGACCGTAGCTCTGGAAACACCATATATTTT.

Many counts were recorded for this clonotype. The chain employs TRBV29-1 and TRBJ2-7; a possible D gene is TRBD2 (6 bases). The germline V and J ends were trimmed by 6 bases and 0 bases, with 12 bases remaining between them. The CDR3 totals 13 residues. Germline CDR1 SQVTM, CDR2 ANQGSEA. CDR3 protein: CSVGGTYSYEQYF. CDR3 nucleotides: TGCAGCGTCGGGGGAACTTACTCCTACGAGCAGTACTTC.

This clonotype was detected ten times or more. The rearrangement uses TRBV21-1 and TRBJ2-7; the listed D gene, TRBD1, was not tested against the DNA. TRBV21-1 is termed a pseudogene. This CDR3 is 14 amino acids long. This CDR3 is CASSGTACTKEQYF. CDR3 in DNA: TGTGCCAGCAGCGGGACGGCTTGTACGAAAGAGCAGTACTTC.

This clonotype occurred many times. The rearrangement joins TRBV7-2 to TRBJ2-3; no definite D call. The CDR3 contains 17 residues. Germline V gene data show CDR1 as SGHTA and CDR2 as FQGNSA. Trimming shortened V by 7 bases and J by 4 bases, and 24 bases separated the two germline ends. The CDR3 nucleotides are TGTGCCAGCATAGCTCCCCTGGCCAGAGATTCCCCAGATACGCAGTATTTT. This gives the protein CASIAPLARDSPDTQYF.

This clonotype was counted a few times. The rearrangement uses TRBV18 and TRBJ2-7; 8 nucleotides match TRBD1. Germline V gene data show CDR1 as KGHSH and CDR2 as LQKENI. The ends lost 2 bases at V and 3 bases at J; junction bases unmatched: 6. The CDR3 spans 15 residues. The CDR3 loop reads CASSPMGQVNYEQYF. CDR3 in DNA: TGTGCCAGCTCACCAATGGGACAGGTGAACTACGAGCAGTACTTC.

In its sample, this clonotype was seen many times. The chain uses TRBV29-1 and TRBJ1-6; no firm D call. V dropped 4 bases and J dropped 7 bases, with 11 bases sitting between them. The CDR3 spans 13 residues. CDR1 SQVTM and CDR2 ANQGSEA come from the germline V gene. This chain's CDR3 is CSVGWGRNSPLHF. In nucleotides, the CDR3 is TGCAGCGTTGGATGGGGTAGGAATTCACCCCTCCACTTT.

This clonotype was observed many times. This chain links TRBV11-2 with TRBJ1-2; tentative D call: TRBD1 (6 bases). CDR1 and CDR2 (germline): SGHAT, FQNNGV. The V end was cut by 2 bases, the J end by 6 bases, with 16 bases between. The CDR3 totals 15 residues. This CDR3 is CASSLSPTNRDGYTF. The CDR3 bases are TGTGCCAGCAGCTTATCCCCAACTAACAGGGATGGCTACACCTTC.

This chain joins TRBV7-2 and TRBJ2-1, with 9 bases matching TRBD1. Per germline, CDR1 SGHTA and CDR2 FQGNSA. CDR3 length equals 16 residues. V was clipped by 5 bases and J by 5 bases; unmatched bases: 10. The CDR3 nucleotides are TGTGCCAGCAGCGCCCAGCCCGGGACAGGGAACAATGAGCAGTTCTTC. Its translation is CASSAQPGTGNNEQFF.

This clonotype came up many times. DNA of the CDR3: TGTGCCACCAGCAATTCGGGAGCGGGGGAGCAGTACTTC. Protein product: CATSNSGAGEQYF. V and J are TRBV15 and TRBJ2-7; TRBD2 matches 7 bases. The CDR3 runs to 13 residues. Germline V lookup: CDR1 LNHNV, CDR2 YYDKDF (reference sequence). V trimming: 4 bases; J trimming: 7 bases; junction bases outside the gene matches: 7.

This clonotype has at least ten counts. The chain employs TRBV13 and TRBJ2-5; 14 bases agree with TRBD2. The V segment lost 5 bases and the J segment 1 base; nucleotides outside the gene matches: 6. The CDR3 has 17 residues. Germline V gene lookup returns CDR1 PRHDT and CDR2 FYEKMQ (reference sequence). CDR3 sequence (DNA): TGTGCCAGCAGCCGACGACTAGCGGGAGGGACCCAAGAGACCCAGTACTTC. This gives the protein CASSRRLAGGTQETQYF.

This clonotype was seen many times. The V gene is TRBV6-6, the J gene TRBJ1-1; D gene unclear. V gave up 8 bases and J gave up 6 bases, with 16 bases separating them. The CDR3 extends over 13 amino acids. Looked up from germline, CDR1 is MNHNY and CDR2 is SVGAGI (reference sequence). The DNA of the CDR3 is TGTGCCAGCTCGCGCCCCCCGGCTTCTGAAGCTTTCTTT. It translates to CASSRPPASEAFF.

This clonotype was observed many times. This chain links TRBV2 with TRBJ2-2; unclear D gene. Trimming removed 4 bases from V and 3 bases from J, with 6 bases in between. Germline CDR1 is SNHLY and CDR2 is FYNNEI. The CDR3 consists of 13 residues. The CDR3 region has the DNA TGTGCCAGCAGTGGGACCTACACCGGGGAGCTGTTTTTT. Translating it yields CASSGTYTGELFF.

This clonotype was recorded at least ten times. This sequence joins TRBV18 and TRBJ1-6, with TRBD1 identical over 10 bases. Germline trimming cut 4 bases from V and 6 bases from J; bases unmatched to any gene: 0. The CDR3 extends over 14 amino acids. Looked up from germline, CDR1 is KGHSH and CDR2 is LQKENI. Written as DNA, the CDR3 is TGTGCCAGCTCACGGGACAGGGGTAATTCACCCCTCCACTTT. This encodes CASSRDRGNSPLHF.

V and J are TRBV28 and TRBJ1-6; D is unresolved. The CDR3 spans 14 residues. Germline values: CDR1 MDHEN, CDR2 SYDVKM. The V and J ends lost 3 bases and 8 bases respectively, with 11 bases between them. The CDR3 DNA is TGTGCCAGCAGTTTCCCCCGCCCGGATTCACCCCTCCACTTT. It codes for CASSFPRPDSPLHF.

This clonotype appeared many times. The chain has TRBV6-2 or TRBV6-3 and TRBJ1-5; 9 bases agree with TRBD1. The CDR3 is 15 residues long. V lost 4 bases and J lost 6; bases outside the gene matches: 7. Germline-derived CDR1 and CDR2 are MNHEY and SVGEGT. The CDR3: CASSSPGQGRQPQHF. The CDR3 coding sequence is TGTGCCAGCAGTTCCCCGGGACAGGGTCGTCAGCCCCAGCATTTT.